This TCR beta chain stems from a study of vaccination and CD4 T cells after COVID-19. Across the whole study: Four females and six males made up the convalescents, with two Hispanic. Findings of the study overall: Spike mono-reactivity marked 304 of 307 vaccine-specific clones in convalescent patients.

Treatment noted: roughly ten-day PBMC culture with coronavirus spike peptide pools or control peptides (ViraFEST assay). On this clonotype: Its specificity is not known.

The germline V and J ends were trimmed by 6 bases and 3 bases, with 14 bases remaining between them. The CDR3 spans 14 residues. CDR1 and CDR2 (germline): MNHNS, SASEGT. Oncomine TCR Beta short-read sequencing was applied to DNA from cultured CD4+ T cells. In this case, cultured CD4+ T cells provided the extracted genomic DNA. Each CDR3 protein gets one entry after TCRdb re-called the PCR reads with MiXCR. The profile covers about 26,000 distinct CDR3 sequences, with about 64% appearing a single time and 4.5% to 5% taken by the ten largest. Sequencing was performed on CD4+ T cells from blood, cultured in vitro. The source of this sequence is a human donor who had recovered from COVID-19. The chain couples TRBV6-1 to TRBJ1-2; D is perhaps TRBD1 (5 bases). The CDR3 sequence: CASREGSFDYGYTF. The CDR3 nucleotides are TGTGCCAGCAGGGAGGGGTCATTCGACTATGGCTACACCTTC.